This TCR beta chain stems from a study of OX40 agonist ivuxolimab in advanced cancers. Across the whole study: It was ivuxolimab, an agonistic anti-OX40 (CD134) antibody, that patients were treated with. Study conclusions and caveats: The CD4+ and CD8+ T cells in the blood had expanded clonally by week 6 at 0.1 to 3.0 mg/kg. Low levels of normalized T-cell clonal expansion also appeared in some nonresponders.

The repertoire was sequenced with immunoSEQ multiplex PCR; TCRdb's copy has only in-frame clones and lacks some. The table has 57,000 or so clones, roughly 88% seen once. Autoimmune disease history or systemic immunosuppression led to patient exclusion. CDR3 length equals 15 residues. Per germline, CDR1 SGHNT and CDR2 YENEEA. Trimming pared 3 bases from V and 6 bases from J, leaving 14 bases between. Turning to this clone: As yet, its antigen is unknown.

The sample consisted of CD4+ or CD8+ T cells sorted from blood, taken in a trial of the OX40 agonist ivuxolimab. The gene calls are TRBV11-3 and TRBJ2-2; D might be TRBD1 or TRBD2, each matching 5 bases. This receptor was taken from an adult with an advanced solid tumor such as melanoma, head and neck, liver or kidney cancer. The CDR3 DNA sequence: TGTGCCAGCAGCTTGAGTCAGGGAGATCCCGGGGAGCTGTTTTTT. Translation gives CASSLSQGDPGELFF.